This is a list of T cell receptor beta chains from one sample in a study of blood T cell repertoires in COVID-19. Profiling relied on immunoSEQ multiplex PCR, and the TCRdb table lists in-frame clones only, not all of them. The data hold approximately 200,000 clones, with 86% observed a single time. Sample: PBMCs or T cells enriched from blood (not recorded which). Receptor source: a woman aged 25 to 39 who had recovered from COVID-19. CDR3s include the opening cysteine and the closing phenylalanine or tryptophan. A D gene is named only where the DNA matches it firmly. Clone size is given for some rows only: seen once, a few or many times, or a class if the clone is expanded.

CDR3aa: CASSPSSGSYNEQFF
CDR3nt: TGTGCCAGCTCACCTAGTTCGGGTTCCTACAATGAGCAGTTCTTC
v_gene: TRBV18
j_gene: TRBJ2-1
d_gene: .
abundance: .

CDR3aa: CASRQTGVQETQYF
CDR3nt: TGCGCCAGCAGACAAACAGGGGTCCAAGAGACCCAGTACTTC
v_gene: TRBV5-1
j_gene: TRBJ2-5
d_gene: TRBD1
abundance: .

CDR3aa: CASSIGQLQYGYTF
CDR3nt: TGTGCCAGCAGCATCGGACAGCTTCAATATGGCTACACCTTC
v_gene: TRBV5-4
j_gene: TRBJ1-2
d_gene: .
abundance: .

CDR3aa: CASSVEDSSGNTIYF
CDR3nt: TGTGCCAGCAGCGTAGAAGACAGCTCTGGAAACACCATATATTTT
v_gene: TRBV9
j_gene: TRBJ1-3
d_gene: .
abundance: few

CDR3aa: CASSLGQLYGYTF
CDR3nt: TGTGCCAGCAGTTTGGGACAACTCTATGGCTACACCTTC
v_gene: TRBV28
j_gene: TRBJ1-2
d_gene: .
abundance: .

CDR3aa: CASSLDRANSPLHF
CDR3nt: TGTGCCAGCAGCTTAGACAGGGCGAATTCACCCCTCCACTTT
v_gene: TRBV11-2
j_gene: TRBJ1-6
d_gene: .
abundance: .

CDR3aa: CASSIDPSIYNEQFF
CDR3nt: TGTGCCAGTAGTATAGATCCTAGCATTTACAATGAGCAGTTCTTC
v_gene: TRBV19
j_gene: TRBJ2-1
d_gene: .
abundance: .

CDR3aa: CASSQGRVLAGEGNEQFF
CDR3nt: TGTGCCAGCAGCCAGGGCAGGGTTCTAGCGGGAGAGGGGAATGAGCAGTTCTTC
v_gene: TRBV14
j_gene: TRBJ2-1
d_gene: TRBD2
abundance: .

CDR3aa: CASRNSGTDSYEQYF
CDR3nt: TGTGCCAGCAGAAACTCCGGGACAGATTCCTACGAGCAGTACTTC
v_gene: TRBV28
j_gene: TRBJ2-7
d_gene: TRBD1
abundance: .

CDR3aa: CASSLVAGTSGRRDTQYF
CDR3nt: TGTGCCAGCAGCTTAGTCGCGGGGACTAGCGGGAGGCGAGATACGCAGTATTTT
v_gene: TRBV7-8
j_gene: TRBJ2-3
d_gene: TRBD2
abundance: .

CDR3aa: CASSYRTSGTGELFF
CDR3nt: TGTGCCAGCAGTTATCGGACTAGCGGGACAGGGGAGCTGTTTTTT
v_gene: TRBV6-2/TRBV6-3
j_gene: TRBJ2-2
d_gene: TRBD2
abundance: .

CDR3aa: CASSPDLAGGTDTQYF
CDR3nt: TGTGCCAGCTCACCAGATCTAGCGGGAGGAACAGATACGCAGTATTTT
v_gene: TRBV18
j_gene: TRBJ2-3
d_gene: TRBD2
abundance: once

CDR3aa: CAITRELGISYNEQFF
CDR3nt: TGTGCCATCACCCGGGAATTAGGGATCTCCTACAATGAGCAGTTCTTC
v_gene: TRBV10-3
j_gene: TRBJ2-1
d_gene: .
abundance: .

CDR3aa: CASSLASGCFF
CDR3nt: TGTGCCAGCAGCTTAGCATCCGGGTGCTTCTTC
v_gene: TRBV11-2
j_gene: TRBJ2-1
d_gene: .
abundance: once

CDR3aa: CASSLGTLGTDTQYF
CDR3nt: TGTGCCAGCAGTTTGGGCACCTTGGGCACAGATACGCAGTATTTT
v_gene: TRBV27
j_gene: TRBJ2-3
d_gene: .
abundance: once

CDR3aa: CASSLLARGEKLFF
CDR3nt: TGTGCCAGCAGTTTATTAGCCCGAGGGGAAAAACTGTTTTTT
v_gene: TRBV28
j_gene: TRBJ1-4
d_gene: .
abundance: .

CDR3aa: CASSPPSGGDYNEQFF
CDR3nt: TGTGCCAGCTCACCACCTAGCGGAGGGGACTACAATGAGCAGTTCTTC
v_gene: TRBV18
j_gene: TRBJ2-1
d_gene: .
abundance: few

CDR3aa: CASRDRGGHETQYF
CDR3nt: TGTGCCAGTCGGGACAGGGGAGGACACGAGACCCAGTACTTC
v_gene: TRBV19
j_gene: TRBJ2-5
d_gene: TRBD1
abundance: .

CDR3aa: CASSPGQVSMNEQYF
CDR3nt: TGTGCCAGCAGCCCCGGCCAGGTTTCGATGAACGAGCAGTACTTC
v_gene: TRBV11-2
j_gene: TRBJ2-7
d_gene: .
abundance: .

CDR3aa: CASTSTGQRNTGELFF
CDR3nt: TGCGCCAGCACCTCCACGGGACAGCGAAACACCGGGGAGCTGTTTTTT
v_gene: TRBV5-1
j_gene: TRBJ2-2
d_gene: TRBD1
abundance: .

CDR3aa: CSVHSGTKTF
CDR3nt: TGCAGCGTCCACTCCGGGACAAAGACCTTC
v_gene: TRBV29-1
j_gene: TRBJ1-2
d_gene: .
abundance: .

CDR3aa: CASSSRQGEQYGYTF
CDR3nt: TGTGCCAGCAGCTCCCGACAGGGGGAGCAATATGGCTACACCTTC
v_gene: TRBV7-9
j_gene: TRBJ1-2
d_gene: TRBD1
abundance: .

CDR3aa: CASSQDQASRSYEQYF
CDR3nt: TGTGCCAGCAGCCAAGATCAGGCTAGCCGATCCTACGAGCAGTACTTC
v_gene: TRBV4-2
j_gene: TRBJ2-7
d_gene: .
abundance: .

CDR3aa: CASSESHNDGYTF
CDR3nt: TGTGCCAGCAGTGAAAGCCATAATGATGGCTACACCTTC
v_gene: TRBV2
j_gene: TRBJ1-2
d_gene: .
abundance: .

CDR3aa: CASSQPPGITDTQYF
CDR3nt: TGTGCCAGCAGCCAACCCCCGGGGATAACAGATACGCAGTATTTT
v_gene: TRBV3-1/TRBV3-2
j_gene: TRBJ2-3
d_gene: .
abundance: .

CDR3aa: CSVEERAGGNTGELFF
CDR3nt: TGCAGCGTTGAGGAACGGGCGGGAGGGAACACCGGGGAGCTGTTTTTT
v_gene: TRBV29-1
j_gene: TRBJ2-2
d_gene: TRBD2
abundance: .

CDR3aa: CASSHGGGGGTNEKLFF
CDR3nt: TGTGCCAGCAGCCATGGAGGAGGGGGCGGAACTAATGAAAAACTGTTTTTT
v_gene: TRBV5-4
j_gene: TRBJ1-4
d_gene: TRBD1
abundance: few

CDR3aa: CAWSVPRVADTQYF
CDR3nt: TGTGCCTGGAGTGTACCGCGGGTTGCGGATACGCAGTATTTT
v_gene: TRBV30
j_gene: TRBJ2-3
d_gene: .
abundance: .

CDR3aa: CASSLGTSGPQETQYF
CDR3nt: TGTGCCAGCAGCCTGGGGACTAGCGGGCCCCAAGAGACCCAGTACTTC
v_gene: TRBV3-1/TRBV3-2
j_gene: TRBJ2-5
d_gene: TRBD2
abundance: .

CDR3aa: CASSLLLGGSGYNEQFF
CDR3nt: TGTGCCAGCAGCTTACTCTTGGGCGGGAGTGGCTACAATGAGCAGTTCTTC
v_gene: TRBV5-7
j_gene: TRBJ2-1
d_gene: TRBD2
abundance: .

CDR3aa: CASSSGQVNQPQHF
CDR3nt: TGTGCCAGCAGTTCGGGACAGGTCAATCAGCCCCAGCATTTT
v_gene: TRBV28
j_gene: TRBJ1-5
d_gene: TRBD1
abundance: .

CDR3aa: CASSQGLAGGGSYEQYF
CDR3nt: TGTGCCAGCAGCCAGGGACTAGCGGGAGGGGGATCCTACGAGCAGTACTTC
v_gene: TRBV2
j_gene: TRBJ2-7
d_gene: TRBD2
abundance: .

CDR3aa: CASSLSGIGGYGYTF
CDR3nt: TGTGCCAGCAGTTTGAGCGGCATCGGGGGTTATGGCTACACCTTC
v_gene: TRBV28
j_gene: TRBJ1-2
d_gene: .
abundance: .

CDR3aa: CSVVLPSAEAFF
CDR3nt: TGCAGCGTTGTGCTCCCTTCGGCTGAAGCTTTCTTT
v_gene: TRBV29-1
j_gene: TRBJ1-1
d_gene: .
abundance: once

CDR3aa: CARRLVTGHEQYF
CDR3nt: TGTGCCAGAAGACTAGTAACCGGCCACGAGCAGTACTTC
v_gene: TRBV6-4
j_gene: TRBJ2-7
d_gene: .
abundance: .

CDR3aa: CASSPNVRGPQETQYF
CDR3nt: TGTGCCAGCTCGCCGAATGTGCGGGGCCCCCAAGAGACCCAGTACTTC
v_gene: TRBV18
j_gene: TRBJ2-5
d_gene: .
abundance: .

CDR3aa: CASSKTSGPYNEQFF
CDR3nt: TGTGCCAGCAGTAAGACTAGCGGGCCGTACAATGAGCAGTTCTTC
v_gene: TRBV2
j_gene: TRBJ2-1
d_gene: TRBD2
abundance: .

CDR3aa: CASSLLSDTEAFF
CDR3nt: TGTGCCAGCAGCCTCTTGTCGGACACTGAAGCTTTCTTT
v_gene: TRBV5-4
j_gene: TRBJ1-1
d_gene: .
abundance: once

CDR3aa: CASSLASAMDEQFF
CDR3nt: TGTGCCAGCAGCTTAGCTAGCGCCATGGATGAGCAGTTCTTC
v_gene: TRBV11-3
j_gene: TRBJ2-1
d_gene: .
abundance: .

CDR3aa: CASSSGQVYGYTF
CDR3nt: TGCGCCAGCAGCTCAGGACAGGTCTATGGCTACACCTTC
v_gene: TRBV5-1
j_gene: TRBJ1-2
d_gene: TRBD1
abundance: .

CDR3aa: CASSAPARTSGSPKNIQYF
CDR3nt: TGTGCCAGCAGTGCACCTGCTCGGACTAGCGGGAGTCCAAAAAACATTCAGTACTTC
v_gene: TRBV28
j_gene: TRBJ2-4
d_gene: TRBD2
abundance: .

CDR3aa: CASSSEREWNEQFF
CDR3nt: TGTGCCAGCAGCTCAGAGCGGGAGTGGAATGAGCAGTTCTTC
v_gene: TRBV13
j_gene: TRBJ2-1
d_gene: TRBD2
abundance: .

CDR3aa: CAWSEQGAQTQYF
CDR3nt: TGTGCCTGGAGTGAGCAGGGTGCACAGACCCAGTACTTC
v_gene: TRBV30
j_gene: TRBJ2-5
d_gene: .
abundance: .

CDR3aa: CASRPDRGLNSPLHF
CDR3nt: TGTGCCAGCAGACCGGACAGGGGGCTTAATTCACCCCTCCACTTT
v_gene: TRBV6-5
j_gene: TRBJ1-6
d_gene: TRBD1
abundance: .

CDR3aa: CASSESRTGGQETQYF
CDR3nt: TGTGCCAGCAGTGAATCGAGGACAGGAGGCCAAGAGACCCAGTACTTC
v_gene: TRBV25-1
j_gene: TRBJ2-5
d_gene: TRBD1
abundance: .

CDR3aa: CSVKRSSYEQYF
CDR3nt: TGCAGCGTTAAGAGGAGCTCCTACGAGCAGTACTTC
v_gene: TRBV29-1
j_gene: TRBJ2-7
d_gene: .
abundance: few

CDR3aa: CASSLAGGHGYTF
CDR3nt: TGCGCCAGCAGCTTAGCAGGGGGCCATGGCTACACCTTC
v_gene: TRBV5-1
j_gene: TRBJ1-2
d_gene: TRBD1
abundance: .

CDR3aa: CASGMTGWNEKLFF
CDR3nt: TGTGCCAGCGGAATGACAGGGTGGAATGAAAAACTGTTTTTT
v_gene: TRBV6-5
j_gene: TRBJ1-4
d_gene: TRBD1
abundance: .

CDR3aa: CASRSYNEQFF
CDR3nt: TGTGCCAGTAGGTCGTACAATGAGCAGTTCTTC
v_gene: TRBV19
j_gene: TRBJ2-1
d_gene: .
abundance: .

CDR3aa: CASSLGGGQAYEQYF
CDR3nt: TGTGCCAGCAGCTTGGGTGGGGGACAGGCCTACGAGCAGTACTTC
v_gene: TRBV5-6
j_gene: TRBJ2-7
d_gene: TRBD1
abundance: .

CDR3aa: CASSGDSTDTQYF
CDR3nt: TGTGCCAGCAGCGGAGACAGCACAGATACGCAGTATTTT
v_gene: TRBV11-3
j_gene: TRBJ2-3
d_gene: .
abundance: .

CDR3aa: CASSLTGSGEQFF
CDR3nt: TGTGCCAGCAGCTTGACAGGTTCCGGTGAGCAGTTCTTC
v_gene: TRBV7-9
j_gene: TRBJ2-1
d_gene: .
abundance: .

CDR3aa: CASSFRQGANEKLFF
CDR3nt: TGTGCCAGCAGCTTCCGACAGGGGGCTAATGAAAAACTGTTTTTT
v_gene: TRBV7-9
j_gene: TRBJ1-4
d_gene: TRBD1
abundance: .

CDR3aa: CSVEWQASTDTQYF
CDR3nt: TGCAGCGTTGAATGGCAGGCTAGCACAGATACGCAGTATTTT
v_gene: TRBV29-1
j_gene: TRBJ2-3
d_gene: .
abundance: .

CDR3aa: CASTSPGTGVGELFF
CDR3nt: TGTGCCAGCACCAGTCCCGGGACAGGGGTAGGGGAGCTGTTTTTT
v_gene: TRBV28
j_gene: TRBJ2-2
d_gene: TRBD1
abundance: .

CDR3aa: CASSKLNIYVSNQPQHF
CDR3nt: TGTGCCAGCAGCAAATTGAACATATATGTTAGCAATCAGCCCCAGCATTTT
v_gene: TRBV21-1
j_gene: TRBJ1-5
d_gene: .
abundance: once

CDR3aa: CASSARTSRFEQYF
CDR3nt: TGTGCCAGCAGCGCGCGGACTAGCAGGTTCGAGCAGTACTTC
v_gene: TRBV7-9
j_gene: TRBJ2-7
d_gene: TRBD2
abundance: .